These T cell receptor beta chains were read from a single sample in a study of T cell responses to AZD1222 COVID-19 vaccine. Using immunoSEQ multiplex PCR, the repertoire was profiled, and TCRdb retains in-frame clones only, with some absent. The sample contains about 130,000 clones, 92% of which appear only once. The sample was peripheral blood, taken on day 0 of AZD1222 vaccination. These receptors were collected from an adult in good health. Both conserved end residues are part of each CDR3. The D gene is left open where the match is weak. Some rows have no size entry. The others give once, few or many, or a class for an expanded clone.

d_gene: TRBD1; v_gene: TRBV27; j_gene: TRBJ1-6; len: 16; abundance: -; CDR3aa: CASSFRKDRAHSPLHF; CDR3nt: TGTGCCAGCAGTTTCCGAAAGGACAGGGCGCATTCACCCCTCCACTTT
d_gene: -; v_gene: TRBV5-4; j_gene: TRBJ1-1; len: 15; abundance: -; CDR3aa: CASSLRGGQNTEAFF; CDR3nt: TGTGCCAGCAGCTTGCGGGGGGGACAGAACACTGAAGCTTTCTTT
d_gene: -; v_gene: TRBV5-4; j_gene: TRBJ2-7; len: 13; abundance: -; CDR3aa: CASSLSGIGEQYF; CDR3nt: TGTGCCAGCAGCTTATCCGGGATTGGGGAGCAGTACTTC
d_gene: -; v_gene: TRBV19; j_gene: TRBJ2-5; len: 15; abundance: -; CDR3aa: CASSIGRDFQETQYF; CDR3nt: TGTGCCAGTAGTATAGGTAGGGACTTTCAAGAGACCCAGTACTTC
d_gene: TRBD2; v_gene: TRBV2; j_gene: TRBJ2-2; len: 17; abundance: -; CDR3aa: CASSEAGAGGWTGELFF; CDR3nt: TGTGCCAGCAGTGAAGCTGGAGCGGGGGGCTGGACCGGGGAGCTGTTTTTT
d_gene: -; v_gene: TRBV7-8; j_gene: TRBJ2-1; len: 17; abundance: -; CDR3aa: CASSEGWVPSSYNEQFF; CDR3nt: TGTGCCAGCAGCGAAGGTTGGGTGCCGAGCTCCTACAATGAGCAGTTCTTC
d_gene: TRBD1; v_gene: TRBV4-2; j_gene: TRBJ2-2; len: 15; abundance: -; CDR3aa: CASSQGGQGTGELFF; CDR3nt: TGTGCCAGCAGCCAAGGGGGACAGGGGACCGGGGAGCTGTTTTTT
d_gene: -; v_gene: TRBV6-4; j_gene: TRBJ1-1; len: 14; abundance: -; CDR3aa: CASSFGGQGTEAFF; CDR3nt: TGTGCCAGCAGCTTCGGAGGGCAGGGGACTGAAGCTTTCTTT
d_gene: -; v_gene: TRBV19; j_gene: TRBJ2-6; len: 18; abundance: -; CDR3aa: CASSVSGQITSGANVLTF; CDR3nt: TGTGCCAGTAGTGTATCGGGGCAAATAACTTCTGGGGCCAACGTCCTGACTTTC
d_gene: -; v_gene: TRBV3-1/TRBV3-2; j_gene: TRBJ1-2; len: 15; abundance: -; CDR3aa: CASSLQRGGRSGYTF; CDR3nt: TGTGCCAGCAGCCTACAGCGGGGGGGCAGGAGTGGCTACACCTTC
d_gene: TRBD1; v_gene: TRBV28; j_gene: TRBJ1-5; len: 14; abundance: -; CDR3aa: CASSLTGSNQPQHF; CDR3nt: TGTGCCAGCAGTTTGACAGGGAGCAATCAGCCCCAGCATTTT
d_gene: TRBD1; v_gene: TRBV28; j_gene: TRBJ1-2; len: 17; abundance: -; CDR3aa: CASGLSSRTGDLKGYTF; CDR3nt: TGTGCCAGCGGTTTGTCCTCAAGGACAGGAGATCTTAAGGGCTACACCTTC
d_gene: TRBD1; v_gene: TRBV11-2; j_gene: TRBJ1-4; len: 15; abundance: -; CDR3aa: CASSFQQGAGEKLFF; CDR3nt: TGTGCCAGCAGCTTTCAACAGGGGGCCGGGGAAAAACTGTTTTTT
d_gene: -; v_gene: TRBV5-4; j_gene: TRBJ1-6; len: 15; abundance: -; CDR3aa: CASSLEQGVNSPLHF; CDR3nt: TGTGCCAGCAGCTTGGAACAGGGAGTGAATTCACCCCTCCACTTT
d_gene: TRBD1; v_gene: TRBV12-5; j_gene: TRBJ1-3; len: 19; abundance: -; CDR3aa: CASGLVQGAGSLSGNTIYF; CDR3nt: TGTGCTAGTGGTTTGGTACAGGGGGCAGGGTCGTTATCCGGAAACACCATATATTTT
d_gene: TRBD2; v_gene: TRBV7-3; j_gene: TRBJ2-2; len: 19; abundance: -; CDR3aa: CASSRMGVSSGSGAGELFF; CDR3nt: TGTGCCAGCAGCAGAATGGGGGTGTCTAGCGGGAGTGGCGCCGGGGAGCTGTTTTTT
d_gene: -; v_gene: TRBV7-2; j_gene: TRBJ2-7; len: 13; abundance: -; CDR3aa: CASSFGPNSEQYF; CDR3nt: TGTGCCAGCAGCTTTGGACCGAACAGCGAGCAGTACTTC
d_gene: TRBD1; v_gene: TRBV5-6; j_gene: TRBJ2-7; len: 13; abundance: -; CDR3aa: CASSSGTGLEQYF; CDR3nt: TGTGCCAGCAGCTCTGGGACAGGCCTCGAGCAGTACTTC
d_gene: -; v_gene: TRBV9; j_gene: TRBJ2-1; len: 14; abundance: -; CDR3aa: CASSVDSTYNEQFF; CDR3nt: TGTGCCAGCAGCGTGGACTCCACCTACAATGAGCAGTTCTTC
d_gene: TRBD2; v_gene: TRBV9; j_gene: TRBJ2-7; len: 15; abundance: -; CDR3aa: CASSLGLAETYEQYF; CDR3nt: TGTGCCAGCAGCCTCGGACTAGCGGAGACCTACGAGCAGTACTTC
d_gene: -; v_gene: TRBV5-1; j_gene: TRBJ1-1; len: 13; abundance: once; CDR3aa: CASSLKMNTEAFF; CDR3nt: TGCGCCAGCAGCTTGAAAATGAACACTGAAGCTTTCTTT
d_gene: -; v_gene: TRBV5-4; j_gene: TRBJ2-5; len: 15; abundance: -; CDR3aa: CASSLVGGRRETQYF; CDR3nt: TGTGCCAGCAGCTTGGTCGGGGGCCGGAGAGAGACCCAGTACTTC
d_gene: TRBD2; v_gene: TRBV5-4; j_gene: TRBJ2-6; len: 18; abundance: -; CDR3aa: CASSTGPGGRSGANVLTF; CDR3nt: TGTGCCAGCAGCACCGGCCCGGGGGGACGCAGTGGGGCCAACGTCCTGACTTTC
d_gene: -; v_gene: TRBV5-6; j_gene: TRBJ2-5; len: 12; abundance: -; CDR3aa: CASSPEVGTQYF; CDR3nt: TGTGCCAGCAGCCCTGAGGTTGGGACCCAGTACTTC
d_gene: -; v_gene: TRBV19; j_gene: TRBJ2-6; len: 20; abundance: -; CDR3aa: CASSTPSGGPLGSGANVLTF; CDR3nt: TGTGCCAGTAGTACGCCGTCGGGGGGCCCCCTCGGGTCTGGGGCCAACGTCCTGACTTTC
d_gene: -; v_gene: TRBV7-2; j_gene: TRBJ2-1; len: 11; abundance: once; CDR3aa: CASTLYNEQFF; CDR3nt: TGTGCCAGCACCCTCTACAATGAGCAGTTCTTC
d_gene: TRBD1; v_gene: TRBV5-4; j_gene: TRBJ1-6; len: 15; abundance: -; CDR3aa: CASSLVGTANSPLHF; CDR3nt: TGTGCCAGCAGCTTGGTAGGGACAGCTAATTCACCCCTCCACTTT
d_gene: TRBD1; v_gene: TRBV5-3; j_gene: TRBJ2-7; len: 17; abundance: -; CDR3aa: CARSPRSPGQIPHEQYF; CDR3nt: TGTGCCAGAAGCCCAAGAAGTCCGGGACAGATACCCCACGAGCAGTACTTC
d_gene: TRBD1; v_gene: TRBV10-3; j_gene: TRBJ1-1; len: 13; abundance: -; CDR3aa: CAITGQGVGEAFF; CDR3nt: TGTGCCATCACGGGCCAGGGGGTGGGGGAAGCTTTCTTT
d_gene: -; v_gene: TRBV29-1; j_gene: TRBJ1-1; len: 13; abundance: once; CDR3aa: CSVLWRGGTEAFF; CDR3nt: TGCAGCGTTCTATGGCGAGGGGGCACTGAAGCTTTCTTT
d_gene: -; v_gene: TRBV30; j_gene: TRBJ1-4; len: 15; abundance: -; CDR3aa: CAWIAREVGNEKLFF; CDR3nt: TGTGCCTGGATCGCCAGGGAAGTCGGTAATGAAAAACTGTTTTTT
d_gene: -; v_gene: TRBV10-2; j_gene: TRBJ2-7; len: 11; abundance: -; CDR3aa: CASSESYEQYF; CDR3nt: TGCGCCAGCAGTGAGTCCTACGAGCAGTACTTC
d_gene: TRBD1; v_gene: TRBV12-3/TRBV12-4; j_gene: TRBJ1-2; len: 12; abundance: -; CDR3aa: CASSSGQGGYTF; CDR3nt: TGTGCCAGCAGCTCAGGACAGGGCGGCTACACCTTC
d_gene: -; v_gene: TRBV5-4; j_gene: TRBJ1-3; len: 16; abundance: -; CDR3aa: CASSFEGLTSGNTIYF; CDR3nt: TGTGCCAGCAGCTTCGAGGGATTAACCTCTGGAAACACCATATATTTT
d_gene: -; v_gene: TRBV5-1; j_gene: TRBJ2-7; len: 16; abundance: -; CDR3aa: CASSLGRWQGTYEQYF; CDR3nt: TGCGCCAGCAGCTTGGGTCGCTGGCAGGGGACCTACGAGCAGTACTTC
d_gene: -; v_gene: TRBV3-1/TRBV3-2; j_gene: TRBJ2-7; len: 13; abundance: -; CDR3aa: CASSQRGNYEQYF; CDR3nt: TGTGCCAGCAGCCAAAGGGGGAACTACGAGCAGTACTTC
d_gene: TRBD1; v_gene: TRBV10-1; j_gene: TRBJ1-4; len: 14; abundance: -; CDR3aa: CASSAGTEDEKLFF; CDR3nt: TGCGCCAGCAGTGCCGGGACAGAAGATGAAAAACTGTTTTTT
d_gene: TRBD1; v_gene: TRBV7-6; j_gene: TRBJ2-5; len: 16; abundance: -; CDR3aa: CASSLRAGGPQETQYF; CDR3nt: TGTGCCAGCAGCTTAAGGGCAGGGGGCCCCCAAGAGACCCAGTACTTC
d_gene: -; v_gene: TRBV9; j_gene: TRBJ2-5; len: 14; abundance: -; CDR3aa: CASSVVPDTETQYF; CDR3nt: TGTGCCAGCAGCGTAGTCCCTGACACAGAGACCCAGTACTTC
d_gene: TRBD2; v_gene: TRBV24-1; j_gene: TRBJ2-5; len: 13; abundance: once; CDR3aa: CATSVPGGETQYF; CDR3nt: TGTGCCACCAGTGTCCCGGGGGGAGAGACCCAGTACTTC
d_gene: TRBD2; v_gene: TRBV2; j_gene: TRBJ2-5; len: 14; abundance: -; CDR3aa: CASSPPRGGETQYF; CDR3nt: TGTGCCAGCAGCCCCCCGCGGGGGGGAGAGACCCAGTACTTC
d_gene: -; v_gene: TRBV10-2; j_gene: TRBJ2-5; len: 14; abundance: -; CDR3aa: CARGDPSVKETQYF; CDR3nt: TGCGCCAGGGGGGACCCCTCGGTAAAAGAGACCCAGTACTTC
d_gene: -; v_gene: TRBV2; j_gene: TRBJ2-1; len: 14; abundance: -; CDR3aa: CASILESSYNEQFF; CDR3nt: TGTGCCAGCATTTTAGAGAGCTCCTACAATGAGCAGTTCTTC
d_gene: -; v_gene: TRBV7-3; j_gene: TRBJ2-3; len: 14; abundance: -; CDR3aa: CASSLTLSADTQYF; CDR3nt: TGTGCCAGCAGCTTAACGCTAAGCGCAGATACGCAGTATTTT
d_gene: -; v_gene: TRBV7-2; j_gene: TRBJ2-1; len: 15; abundance: -; CDR3aa: CASSLDGGSYNEQFF; CDR3nt: TGTGCCAGCAGCTTAGACGGGGGCTCCTACAATGAGCAGTTCTTC
d_gene: TRBD2; v_gene: TRBV7-2; j_gene: TRBJ2-5; len: 16; abundance: few; CDR3aa: CASSPSRAGGGETQYF; CDR3nt: TGTGCCAGCAGCCCGAGTCGTGCGGGGGGCGGGGAGACCCAGTACTTC
d_gene: TRBD2; v_gene: TRBV5-6; j_gene: TRBJ2-3; len: 15; abundance: -; CDR3aa: CASSRTSGSTDTQYF; CDR3nt: TGTGCCAGCAGCAGGACTAGCGGAAGCACAGATACGCAGTATTTT
d_gene: TRBD1; v_gene: TRBV11-2; j_gene: TRBJ1-1; len: 15; abundance: -; CDR3aa: CASSSQQGVNTEAFF; CDR3nt: TGTGCCAGCAGCTCTCAACAGGGGGTGAACACTGAAGCTTTCTTT
d_gene: TRBD2; v_gene: TRBV4-3; j_gene: TRBJ2-3; len: 15; abundance: -; CDR3aa: CASSQETAGSPLTYF; CDR3nt: TGCGCCAGCAGCCAAGAAACAGCGGGGAGCCCTTTGACGTATTTT
d_gene: -; v_gene: TRBV27; j_gene: TRBJ2-3; len: 17; abundance: -; CDR3aa: CASSLGYGRKRTDTQYF; CDR3nt: TGTGCCAGCAGTTTAGGCTATGGAAGGAAACGCACAGATACGCAGTATTTT
d_gene: -; v_gene: TRBV19; j_gene: TRBJ2-1; len: 15; abundance: once; CDR3aa: CASRAGGQSLNEQFF; CDR3nt: TGTGCCAGTAGGGCTGGGGGCCAGTCCTTGAATGAGCAGTTCTTC
d_gene: -; v_gene: TRBV6-5; j_gene: TRBJ2-3; len: 14; abundance: -; CDR3aa: CASSSGSLTDTQYF; CDR3nt: TGTGCCAGCAGCTCGGGGAGTCTCACAGATACGCAGTATTTT
d_gene: -; v_gene: TRBV5-8; j_gene: TRBJ2-7; len: 15; abundance: -; CDR3aa: CASTTGTRGNYEQYF; CDR3nt: TGTGCCAGTACAACAGGTACCAGAGGGAACTACGAGCAGTACTTC
d_gene: TRBD2; v_gene: TRBV6-1; j_gene: TRBJ2-5; len: 14; abundance: -; CDR3aa: CASSEAGGRETQYF; CDR3nt: TGTGCCAGCAGTGAAGCGGGAGGGCGGGAGACCCAGTACTTC
d_gene: TRBD2; v_gene: TRBV10-2; j_gene: TRBJ2-1; len: 13; abundance: -; CDR3aa: CASRLAGFNEQFF; CDR3nt: TGCGCCAGCAGACTAGCGGGATTCAATGAGCAGTTCTTC